This entry lists 3 T cell receptor beta chains sequenced from one sample in a study of cytomegalovirus exposure and HLA in healthy donors. The PCR had 60 Vbeta and 13 Jbeta primers. The assay was immunoSEQ multiplex PCR, and TCRdb's table has in-frame clones only and misses some. The data hold some 190,000 clones, with roughly four fifths observed a single time. Sequencing used PBMCs. The receptor set was obtained from a man between 18 and 35 years old in good health and CMV-seronegative.

The genes are TRBV19 and TRBJ1-2, with 7 bases fitting TRBD1. The J segment lost 0 bases and the V segment lost 6 bases, leaving 10 bases of the junction unmatched. The CDR3 consists of 16 residues. In germline, CDR1 is LNHDA, CDR2 SQIVND (reference sequence). The CDR3 bases are TGTGCCAGTAGCAGGACAGGACAATCCTCTAACTATGGCTACACCTTC. It codes for CASSRTGQSSNYGYTF. Full variable domain (rest looked up from reference TRBV19 and TRBJ1-2): DGGITQSPKYLFRKEGQNVTLSCEQNLNHDAMYWYRQDPGQGLRLIYYSQIVNDFQKGDIAEGYSVSREKKESFPLTVTSAQKNPTAFYLCASSRTGQSSNYGYTFGSGTRLTVV.

The chain employs TRBV6-1 and TRBJ1-2; 12 bases map to TRBD1. Looked up from germline, CDR1 is MNHNS and CDR2 is SASEGT. This CDR3 is 14 amino acids long. V lost 7 bases and J lost 4; bases outside the gene matches: 4. The CDR3 loop reads CASTGTGGPYGYTF. The CDR3 nucleotides read TGTGCCAGCACAGGGACAGGGGGCCCCTATGGCTACACCTTC.

This chain joins TRBV5-4 and TRBJ2-3; 9 bases map to TRBD2. Germline assignment: CDR1 SGHNT and CDR2 YYREEE (reference sequence). This CDR3 contains 14 residues. After removal of 4 bases from V and 6 bases from J, the junction contained 6 bases not matched to a gene. CDR3 sequence reads: CASSIPLAGDTQYF. CDR3 coding DNA: TGTGCCAGCAGCATACCGCTAGCGGGGGATACGCAGTATTTT.